This T cell receptor (beta chain) was sequenced in a study of neurological immune-mediated disorders (dated by TCRdb to about 2019). Turning to the overall study: Among the 34 multiple sclerosis patients, relapsing-remitting MS accounted for around 30 and secondary progressive MS accounted for 3. The study compared peripheral blood TCR-beta repertoires of HTLV-I-associated myelopathy (HAM/TSP) patients, multiple sclerosis patients and healthy controls using UMI-based sequencing. The roughly 99 TCR-beta libraries covered PBMC samples along with longitudinal samples, technical triplicates, and paired sorted CD4+ and CD8+ T-cell subsets. The cohort comprised 68 subjects: roughly 15 HAM/TSP patients, some 34 multiple sclerosis patients and approximately 20 healthy controls. Overall study results and their limits: No association of the MS cluster with clinical or MRI features was observed, and the need for larger cohorts was stated by the authors. The highest TCR clonal expansion was observed in HAM/TSP patients, whereas the lowest was observed in MS patients, even when compared with healthy controls. Phylogenetic analysis grouped repertoires from 18 of 34 MS patients into a cluster of related CDR3 sequences, suggesting a possible repertoire-level signature. Across subjects, expanded clones never shared an identical CDR3 amino acid sequence, which suggests that the TCR-beta repertoires in every group were private.

V is reduced by 5 bases and J by 3 bases, leaving a spacing of 17 bases between them. Counted from cysteine to phenylalanine, this CDR3 has 14 amino acids. The CDR3 DNA has 42 bases and is translated from base 1. The germline V gene encodes CDR1 DFQATT and CDR2 SNEGSKA (reference sequence). The table lists this clonotype with many counts. Its binding antigen is unknown. Per-base quality was not reported, and no clone a single base away is much larger than it. Libraries from unsorted PBMCs were made from 2 million PBMCs kept in RNAlater at -80 degrees C until RNA extraction. The multiple sclerosis patients were enrolled in a US clinical protocol that used magnetic resonance imaging to evaluate disease progression. Peripheral blood was subjected to Ficoll-Hypaque density gradient centrifugation to isolate PBMCs, which were then cryopreserved in liquid nitrogen. cDNA was synthesized by template-switch 5'RACE using a primer with a 10-nucleotide random unique molecular identifier that tagged each TCR transcript. Every sequencing run yielded over 160 million TCR-beta sequences covering 15-18 subjects. Total RNA was extracted with the RNeasy kit. TCR-beta VDJ regions were amplified with primers for the TCR constant region and the 5'RACE anchor, using the KAPA Real-time Library Amplification kit. A first PCR added sample indexes and Illumina adaptors, after which a second PCR increased the library yield. After Ampure bead purification, the roughly 650 bp TCR product was size-selected on a 2% E-gel SizeSelection system. Before pooling, library quality was assessed on a Bioanalyzer, concentration was determined with Qubit, and library quantification was performed with the Kapa Library Quantification kit. Paired-end 2 x 150 bp sequencing of the libraries was performed on an Illumina HiSeq 2500. To increase sequence diversity, roughly 23-30% phiX was spiked into each library pool. On the study's bioinformatics: Quality-filtered reads were processed with the UMI-based MiGEC pipeline, which removed over 80% of raw TCR sequences during error correction. VDJ genes were aligned to IMGT germline references, and each clonotype was defined by a unique CDR3 amino acid sequence together with V-J genes. Clonal expansion, Shannon diversity, and CDR3 relatedness (CalcPairwiseDistances, ClusterSamples) were evaluated with VDJtools, and phylogenetic trees were built with CLCbio workbench. Clones with at least 8 unique UMIs were defined as expanded, with this threshold being based on coefficient-of-variation modelling across technical triplicates. TCRdb trimmed public reads at Q25 via fastp, called clones via MiXCR and kept in-frame beta chains. CDR3 protein duplicates are merged, each entry listing the most common genes and DNA. What appears here as the V and J calls and clone size reflects TCRdb's work, not the paper's. This sample comprises about 46,000 distinct CDR3 sequences, around 1.9% of them detected only once. The top ten constitute around 2.2% of the sample.

The receptor comes from a woman aged 40 to 50 with multiple sclerosis. Sequencing was performed on PBMCs. The sequence is built from TRBV20-1 and TRBJ2-7, with no confident D gene call. The CDR3 region has the sequence CSAGLGGRDYEQYF. The nucleotide sequence reads as follows: TGCAGTGCTGGGCTTGGTGGAAGGGACTACGAGCAGTACTTC.